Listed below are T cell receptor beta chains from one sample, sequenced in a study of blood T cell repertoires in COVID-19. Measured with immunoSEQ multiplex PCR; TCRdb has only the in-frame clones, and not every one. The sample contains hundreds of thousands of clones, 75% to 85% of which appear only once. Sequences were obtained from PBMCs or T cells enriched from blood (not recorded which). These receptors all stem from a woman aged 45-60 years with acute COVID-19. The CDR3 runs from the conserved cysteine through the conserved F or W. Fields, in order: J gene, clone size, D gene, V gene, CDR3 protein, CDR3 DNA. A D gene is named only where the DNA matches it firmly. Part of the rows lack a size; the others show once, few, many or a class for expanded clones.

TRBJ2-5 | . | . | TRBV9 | CASSVSGGGETQYF | TGTGCCAGCAGCGTATCCGGGGGTGGGGAGACCCAGTACTTC
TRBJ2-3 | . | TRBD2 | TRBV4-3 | CASSQGGRGSSGTQYF | TGCGCCAGCAGCCAAGGGGGGAGGGGAAGTTCAGGTACGCAGTATTTT
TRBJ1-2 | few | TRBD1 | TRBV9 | CASSTWTGLRGYTF | TGTGCCAGCAGCACCTGGACAGGGCTTAGGGGGTACACCTTC
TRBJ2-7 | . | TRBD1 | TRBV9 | CASSPRTGTSYEQYF | TGTGCCAGCAGCCCGCGGACAGGGACCTCCTACGAGCAGTACTTC
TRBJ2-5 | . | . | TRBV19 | CASSIGLKWETQYF | TGTGCCAGTAGTATTGGGCTCAAATGGGAGACCCAGTACTTC
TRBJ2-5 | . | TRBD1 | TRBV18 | CASSLDRGLKTQYF | TGTGCCAGCTCATTGGACAGGGGGCTTAAGACCCAGTACTTC
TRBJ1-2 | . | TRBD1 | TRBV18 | CASSIRTGEFYGYTF | TGTGCCAGCTCAATTCGGACAGGGGAATTCTATGGCTACACCTTC
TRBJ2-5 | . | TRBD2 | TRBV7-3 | CASSPGTSGGPIETQYF | TGTGCCAGCAGCCCAGGGACTAGCGGGGGGCCTATAGAGACCCAGTACTTC
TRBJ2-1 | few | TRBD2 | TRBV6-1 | CASSEGQGLGNEQFF | TGTGCCAGCAGTGAAGGGCAGGGACTAGGCAATGAGCAGTTCTTC
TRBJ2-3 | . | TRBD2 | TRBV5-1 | CASCTSGKVTSTDTQYF | TGCGCCAGCTGTACTAGCGGGAAAGTTACTAGCACAGATACGCAGTATTTT
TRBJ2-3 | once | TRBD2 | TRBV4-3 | CASSQGNGGAKADTQYF | TGCGCCAGCAGCCAAGGAAACGGGGGGGCTAAGGCAGATACGCAGTATTTT
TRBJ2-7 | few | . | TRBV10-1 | CASSGGSGFSYEQYF | TGCGCCAGCTCGGGGGGCAGTGGATTCTCCTACGAGCAGTACTTC
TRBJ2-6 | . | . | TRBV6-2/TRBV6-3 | CASSYRSGANVLTF | TGTGCCAGCAGTTACCGCTCTGGGGCCAACGTCCTGACTTTC
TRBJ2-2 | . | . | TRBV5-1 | CASSLQGTGELFF | TGCGCCAGCAGCTTGCAGGGAACCGGGGAGCTGTTTTTT
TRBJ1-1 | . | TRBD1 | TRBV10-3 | CAILGQGLNTEAFF | TGTGCCATTCTCGGACAGGGCCTGAACACTGAAGCTTTCTTT
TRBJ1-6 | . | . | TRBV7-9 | CASRVGSQGSLHF | TGTGCCAGCAGGGTAGGGAGTCAGGGGTCCCTCCACTTT
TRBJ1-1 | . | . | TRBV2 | CASSMDSGEAFF | TGTGCCAGCAGTATGGACAGTGGTGAAGCTTTCTTT
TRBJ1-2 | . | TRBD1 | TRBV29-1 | CSVSTGQGSPVYGYTF | TGCAGCGTTTCCACGGGACAGGGGTCTCCCGTCTATGGCTACACCTTC
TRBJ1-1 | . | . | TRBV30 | CAWIGSGAFF | TGTGCCTGGATTGGGTCCGGGGCTTTCTTT
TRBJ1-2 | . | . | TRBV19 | CASSTGPSNYGYTF | TGTGCCAGTAGTACAGGTCCCTCGAACTATGGCTACACCTTC
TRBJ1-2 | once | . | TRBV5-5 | CASSLGFRGKDYGYTF | TGTGCCAGCAGCTTGGGTTTCAGAGGAAAAGACTATGGCTACACCTTC
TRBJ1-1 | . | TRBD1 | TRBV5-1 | CASSLDGTGGTEAFF | TGCGCCAGCAGCTTGGACGGGACAGGGGGGACTGAAGCTTTCTTT
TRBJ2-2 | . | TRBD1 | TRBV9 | CASSVAGGWAGELFF | TGTGCCAGCAGCGTAGCAGGGGGCTGGGCCGGGGAGCTGTTTTTT
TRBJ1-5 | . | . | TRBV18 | CASSPNTDNSNQPQHF | TGTGCCAGCTCACCAAACACAGACAATAGCAATCAGCCCCAGCATTTT
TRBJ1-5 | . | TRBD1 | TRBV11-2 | CASSFGTGGNQPQHF | TGTGCCAGCAGCTTTGGGACAGGGGGGAATCAGCCCCAGCATTTT
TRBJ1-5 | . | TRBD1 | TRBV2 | CASSERGHSNQPQHF | TGTGCCAGCAGTGAAAGGGGGCATAGCAATCAGCCCCAGCATTTT
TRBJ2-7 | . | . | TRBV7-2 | CASSNYRDQYF | TGTGCCAGCAGCAATTACAGGGACCAGTACTTC
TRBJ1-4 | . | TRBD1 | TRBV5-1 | CASSLRGQGSTNEKLFF | TGCGCCAGCAGCTTGAGGGGACAGGGGAGCACTAATGAAAAACTGTTTTTT
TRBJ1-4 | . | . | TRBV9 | CASSVGPGVIEKLFF | TGTGCCAGCAGCGTAGGCCCAGGGGTTATTGAAAAACTGTTTTTT
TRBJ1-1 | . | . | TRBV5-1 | CASSLAQGSPEAFF | TGCGCCAGCAGCTTGGCCCAGGGGAGCCCTGAAGCTTTCTTT
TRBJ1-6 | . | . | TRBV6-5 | CASGATYNSPLHF | TGTGCCAGCGGAGCCACTTATAATTCACCCCTCCACTTT
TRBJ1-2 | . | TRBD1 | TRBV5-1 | CASSSYQGAPSYGYTF | TGCGCCAGCAGCTCATACCAGGGGGCGCCTTCTTATGGCTACACCTTC
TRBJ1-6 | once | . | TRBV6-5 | CASSGVPRTLHF | TGTGCCAGCAGCGGGGTCCCTAGGACCCTCCACTTT
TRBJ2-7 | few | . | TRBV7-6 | CASSLQSSGSYEQYF | TGTGCCAGCAGCTTACAGAGTAGCGGCTCCTACGAGCAGTACTTC
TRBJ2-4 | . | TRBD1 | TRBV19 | CASTWGTGYIQYF | TGTGCCAGTACCTGGGGGACAGGGTACATTCAGTACTTC
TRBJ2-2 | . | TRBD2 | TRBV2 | CASTQGTSGGLNTGELFF | TGTGCCAGCACTCAGGGGACTAGCGGGGGGCTGAACACCGGGGAGCTGTTTTTT
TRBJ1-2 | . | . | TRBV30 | CACPDSLLGGYTF | TGTGCCTGTCCCGACAGCCTCCTAGGTGGCTACACCTTC
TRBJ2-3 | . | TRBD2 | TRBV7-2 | CASSLVSGGAGLDTQYF | TGTGCCAGCAGCTTAGTTAGCGGGGGGGCTGGGCTAGATACGCAGTATTTT
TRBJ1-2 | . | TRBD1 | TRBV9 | CASSDAPGQDVGGYTF | TGTGCCAGCAGCGACGCCCCGGGACAGGACGTAGGAGGCTACACCTTC
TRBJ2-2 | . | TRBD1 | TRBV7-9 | CASSLVQGVNTGELFF | TGTGCCAGCAGCTTAGTACAGGGGGTAAACACCGGGGAGCTGTTTTTT
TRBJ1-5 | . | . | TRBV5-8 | CASSLGGAPQPQHF | TGTGCCAGCAGCTTAGGGGGGGCACCTCAGCCCCAGCATTTT
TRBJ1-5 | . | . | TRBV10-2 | CASRQWMDQPQHF | TGCGCCAGCAGACAGTGGATGGATCAGCCCCAGCATTTT
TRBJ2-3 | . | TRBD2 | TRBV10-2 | CASGRRGGADTQYF | TGCGCCAGCGGTAGGCGGGGGGGCGCGGATACGCAGTATTTT
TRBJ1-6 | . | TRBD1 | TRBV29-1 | CSVGTGDDNSPLHF | TGCAGCGTGGGGACAGGGGACGATAATTCACCCCTCCACTTT
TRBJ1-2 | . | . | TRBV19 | CASTAAGLRGYTF | TGTGCCAGTACCGCGGCGGGGCTTCGTGGCTACACCTTC
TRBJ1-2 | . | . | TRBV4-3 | CASSQPGSIRDGYTF | TGCGCCAGCAGCCAACCCGGTAGTATTCGGGATGGCTACACCTTC
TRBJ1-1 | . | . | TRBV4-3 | CASSQDVGRGTEAFF | TGCGCCAGCAGCCAAGACGTGGGGAGAGGAACTGAAGCTTTCTTT
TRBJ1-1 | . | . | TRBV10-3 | CAISEIRLGNTEAFF | TGTGCCATCAGTGAAATCCGACTGGGGAACACTGAAGCTTTCTTT
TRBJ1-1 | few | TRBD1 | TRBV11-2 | CASSPQGALGTEAFF | TGTGCCAGCAGCCCGCAGGGGGCGCTGGGCACTGAAGCTTTCTTT
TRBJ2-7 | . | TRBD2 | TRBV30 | CAWSASSGGALYEQYF | TGTGCCTGGAGTGCGAGTAGCGGGGGGGCTCTCTACGAGCAGTACTTC